The sequence of this TCR beta chain was determined in a study of somatic mutations in cytotoxic T cells in rheumatoid arthritis. Study background: The authors flow-sorted some V beta antibody-stained T-cell populations at nearly 100% purity, including V beta1+ cells that they sequenced for TCRB.

After CD4+ and CD8+ cells were isolated by positive magnetic bead selection, their purity was checked by flow cytometry. Germline loops: CDR1 MDHEN, CDR2 SYDVKM. The CDR3 sequence is 17 residues long. With V trimmed by 2 bases and J by 11 bases, 15 bases remained unmatched. Source study methods: Rarely, patient CD8+ clones larger than 1% corresponded to published virus-specific TCRB sequences. Using immunoSEQ multiplex PCR, the repertoire was profiled, and TCRdb retains in-frame clones only, with some absent. V and J calls plus clone size are reproduced from that table; the DNA served to infer D and trimming. The sample holds around 20,000 clones; around 67% are singletons and the top ten take over 15%.

Sequences were obtained from CD8+ T cells sorted from blood. V usage is TRBV28 and J usage is TRBJ2-3, with TRBD2 matching over 11 bases. This sequence originates from an adult with rheumatoid arthritis. The CDR3 protein is CASSLELAGAPSSGQYF. In DNA form, the CDR3 reads TGTGCCAGCAGTTTAGAACTAGCGGGGGCCCCCAGCAGTGGGCAGTATTTT.